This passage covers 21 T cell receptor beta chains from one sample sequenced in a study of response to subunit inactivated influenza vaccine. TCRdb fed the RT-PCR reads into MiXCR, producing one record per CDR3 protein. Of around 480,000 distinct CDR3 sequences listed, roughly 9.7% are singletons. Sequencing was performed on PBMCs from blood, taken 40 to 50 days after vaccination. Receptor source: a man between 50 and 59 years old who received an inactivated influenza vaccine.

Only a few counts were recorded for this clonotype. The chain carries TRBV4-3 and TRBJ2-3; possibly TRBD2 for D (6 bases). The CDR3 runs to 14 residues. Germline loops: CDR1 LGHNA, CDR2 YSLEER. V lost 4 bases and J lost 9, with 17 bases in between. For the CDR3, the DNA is TGCGCCAGCAGCCGTAACCCTAGGAGGGAAACGCAGTATTTT. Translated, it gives CASSRNPRRETQYF.

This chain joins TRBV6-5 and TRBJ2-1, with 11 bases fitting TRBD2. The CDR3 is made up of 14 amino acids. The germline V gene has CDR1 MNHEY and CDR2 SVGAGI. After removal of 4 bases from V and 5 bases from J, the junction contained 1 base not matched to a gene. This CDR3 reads CASSSSGGNNEQFF. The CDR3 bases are TGTGCCAGCAGTTCTAGCGGGGGGAACAATGAGCAGTTCTTC.

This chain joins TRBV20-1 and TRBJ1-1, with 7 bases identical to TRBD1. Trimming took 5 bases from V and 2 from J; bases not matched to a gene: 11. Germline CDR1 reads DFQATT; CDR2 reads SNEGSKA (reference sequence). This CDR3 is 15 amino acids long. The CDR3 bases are TGCAGTGCTCACCTACTGGACAGGTTCAACACTGAAGCTTTCTTT. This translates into CSAHLLDRFNTEAFF.

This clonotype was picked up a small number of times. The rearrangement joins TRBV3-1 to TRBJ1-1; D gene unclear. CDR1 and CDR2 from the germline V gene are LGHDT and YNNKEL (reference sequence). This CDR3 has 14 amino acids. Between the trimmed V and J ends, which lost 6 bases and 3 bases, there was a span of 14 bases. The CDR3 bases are TGTGCCAGCAGTTTTACCCTCGCGGACACTGAAGCTTTCTTT. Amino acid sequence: CASSFTLADTEAFF.

CDR3 in amino acids: CASSSTTAGTGLYNEQFF. The DNA of the CDR3 is TGTGCCAGCAGTTCTACCACAGCCGGGACAGGGTTGTACAATGAGCAGTTCTTC. The V gene is TRBV6-5, the J gene TRBJ2-1, with 9 bases aligning to TRBD1. The CDR3 covers 18 residues. After removal of 4 bases from V and 4 bases from J, the junction contained 14 bases not matched to a gene. Germline CDR1 and CDR2: MNHEY and SVGAGI.

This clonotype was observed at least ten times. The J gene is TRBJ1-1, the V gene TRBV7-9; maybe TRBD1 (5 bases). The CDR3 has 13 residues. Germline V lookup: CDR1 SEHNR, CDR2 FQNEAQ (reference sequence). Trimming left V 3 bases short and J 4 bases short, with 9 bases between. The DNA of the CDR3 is TGTGCCAGCAGCTTGGGTGGGGGCACTGAAGCTTTCTTT. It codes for CASSLGGGTEAFF.

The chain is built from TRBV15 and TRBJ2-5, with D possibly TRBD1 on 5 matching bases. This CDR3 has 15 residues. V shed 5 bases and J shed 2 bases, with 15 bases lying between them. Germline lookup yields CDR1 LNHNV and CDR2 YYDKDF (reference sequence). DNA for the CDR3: TGTGCCACCAGCGGTCAGAGCAGGGTACAAGAGACCCAGTACTTC. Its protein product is CATSGQSRVQETQYF.

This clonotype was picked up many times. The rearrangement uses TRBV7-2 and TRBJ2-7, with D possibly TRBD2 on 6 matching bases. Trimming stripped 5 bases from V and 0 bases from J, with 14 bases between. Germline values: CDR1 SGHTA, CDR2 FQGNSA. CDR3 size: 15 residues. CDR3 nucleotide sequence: TGTGCCAGCAGCGTATTACCCGGGGGCTCCTACGAGCAGTACTTC. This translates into CASSVLPGGSYEQYF.

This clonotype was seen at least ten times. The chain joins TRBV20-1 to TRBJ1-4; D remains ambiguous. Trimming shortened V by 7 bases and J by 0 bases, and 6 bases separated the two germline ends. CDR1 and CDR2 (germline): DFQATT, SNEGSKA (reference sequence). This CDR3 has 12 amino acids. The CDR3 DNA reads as TGCAGTGGCCAGCCAACTAATGAAAAACTGTTTTTT. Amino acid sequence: CSGQPTNEKLFF.

CDR3 DNA sequence: TGCAGCGTTGTCGGAGTCACTGGCTACACCTTC. Translation gives CSVVGVTGYTF. This rearrangement joins TRBV29-1 to TRBJ1-2; no clear D. V lost 4 bases, J lost 7 bases, and 10 bases lay in between. The germline V gene has CDR1 SQVTM and CDR2 ANQGSEA. The CDR3 sequence is 11 residues long. The variable domain in full, completed from reference TRBV29-1 and TRBJ1-2, reads SAVISQKPSRDICQRGTSLTIQCQVDSQVTMMFWYRQQPGQSLTLIATANQGSEATYESGFVIDKFPISRPNLTFSTLTVSNMSPEDSSIYLCSVVGVTGYTFGSGTRLTVV.

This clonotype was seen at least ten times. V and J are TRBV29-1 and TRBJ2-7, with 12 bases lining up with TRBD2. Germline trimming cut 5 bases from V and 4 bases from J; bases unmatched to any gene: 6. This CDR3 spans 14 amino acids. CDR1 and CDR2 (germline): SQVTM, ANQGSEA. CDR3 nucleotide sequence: TGCAGCGTTTGGACTAGCGGGACTACTTACGAGCAGTACTTC. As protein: CSVWTSGTTYEQYF.

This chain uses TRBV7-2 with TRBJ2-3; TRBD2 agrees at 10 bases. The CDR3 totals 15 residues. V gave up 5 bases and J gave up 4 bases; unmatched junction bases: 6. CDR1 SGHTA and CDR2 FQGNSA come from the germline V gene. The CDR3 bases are TGTGCCAGCAGCCTATGGACTAGCGGACCAGATACGCAGTATTTT. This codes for CASSLWTSGPDTQYF.

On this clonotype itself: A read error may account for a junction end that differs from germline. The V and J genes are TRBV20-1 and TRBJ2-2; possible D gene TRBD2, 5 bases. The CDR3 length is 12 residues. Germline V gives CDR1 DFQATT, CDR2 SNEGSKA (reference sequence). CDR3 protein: CSARDWAGEMFF. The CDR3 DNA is TGCAGTGCTAGAGATTGGGCCGGGGAGATGTTTTTT.

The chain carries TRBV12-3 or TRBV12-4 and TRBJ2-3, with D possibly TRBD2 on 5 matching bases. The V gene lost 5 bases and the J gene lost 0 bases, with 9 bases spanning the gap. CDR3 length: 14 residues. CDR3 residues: CASSTGVSTDTQYF. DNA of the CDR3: TGTGCCAGCAGTACCGGGGTTAGCACAGATACGCAGTATTTT.

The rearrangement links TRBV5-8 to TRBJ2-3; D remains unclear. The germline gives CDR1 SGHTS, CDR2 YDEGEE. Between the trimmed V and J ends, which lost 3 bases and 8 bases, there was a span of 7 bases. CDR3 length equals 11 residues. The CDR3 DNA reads TGTGCCAGCAGCTATGGCACTACGCAGTATTTT. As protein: CASSYGTTQYF.

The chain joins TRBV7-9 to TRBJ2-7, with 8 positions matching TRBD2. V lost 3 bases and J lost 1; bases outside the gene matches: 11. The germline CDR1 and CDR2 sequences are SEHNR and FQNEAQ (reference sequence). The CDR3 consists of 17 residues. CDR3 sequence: CASSLRGGTRKSYEQYF. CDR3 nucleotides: TGTGCCAGCAGCTTGCGGGGAGGGACTAGGAAATCCTACGAGCAGTACTTC.

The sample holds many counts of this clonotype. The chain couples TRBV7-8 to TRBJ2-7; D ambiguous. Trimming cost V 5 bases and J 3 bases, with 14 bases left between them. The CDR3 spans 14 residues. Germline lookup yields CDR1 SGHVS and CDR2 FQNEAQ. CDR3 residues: CASSPGRVVYEQYF. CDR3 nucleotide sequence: TGTGCCAGCAGCCCCGGTCGCGTAGTCTACGAGCAGTACTTC.

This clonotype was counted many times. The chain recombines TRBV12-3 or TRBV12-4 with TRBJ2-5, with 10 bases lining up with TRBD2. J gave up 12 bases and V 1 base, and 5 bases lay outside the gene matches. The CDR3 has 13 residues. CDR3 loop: CASSLELAGREYF. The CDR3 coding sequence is TGTGCCAGCAGTTTAGAACTAGCGGGACGAGAGTACTTC.

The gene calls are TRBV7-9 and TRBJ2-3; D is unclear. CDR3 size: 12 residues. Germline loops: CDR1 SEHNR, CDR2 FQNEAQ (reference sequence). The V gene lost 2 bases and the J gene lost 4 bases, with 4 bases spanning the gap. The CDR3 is CASSLRPDTQYF. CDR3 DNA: TGTGCCAGCAGCTTACGTCCAGATACGCAGTATTTT.

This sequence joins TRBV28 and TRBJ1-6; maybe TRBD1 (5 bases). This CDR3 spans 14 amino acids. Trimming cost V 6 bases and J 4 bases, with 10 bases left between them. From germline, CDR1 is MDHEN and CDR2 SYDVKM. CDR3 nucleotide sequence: TGTGCCAGCAGCACCGGGACGTATAATTCACCCCTCCACTTT. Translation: CASSTGTYNSPLHF.

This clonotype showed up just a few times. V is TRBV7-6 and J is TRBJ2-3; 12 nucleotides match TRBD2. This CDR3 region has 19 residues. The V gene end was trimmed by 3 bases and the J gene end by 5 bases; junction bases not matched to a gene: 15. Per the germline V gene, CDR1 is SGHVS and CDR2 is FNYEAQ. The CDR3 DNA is TGTGCCAGCAGCTTGACTAGCGGGGGAGCCAGATATTTTATAGATACGCAGTATTTT. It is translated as CASSLTSGGARYFIDTQYF.